These 26 T cell receptor beta chains were all obtained from the same sample, sequenced in a study of Tregs in tolerant kidney transplant recipients. Their specific antigens are unknown. The method was immunoSEQ multiplex PCR; TCRdb's version includes in-frame clones alone and lacks a portion of them. The sample has around 30,000 clones, 82% seen once. The sequencing sample was made of Tregs from blood cultured with allogeneic cells. The receptors were sampled from a human donor in good health.

There are a few counts of this clone. Different DNA sequences within this sample yield the same CDR3. The chain has TRBV15 and TRBJ2-3; TRBD1 matches at 8 bases. Germline V gives CDR1 LNHNV, CDR2 YYDKDF (reference sequence). J was trimmed by 5 bases and V by 0 bases; bases with no gene match: 10. The CDR3 consists of 17 residues. The CDR3 here is CATSRDLGQGAVDTQYF. CDR3 bases: TGTGCCACCAGCAGAGATCTCGGTCAGGGGGCCGTAGATACGCAGTATTTT.

The sample holds a few counts of this clone. The rearrangement links TRBV19 to TRBJ1-2; perhaps TRBD1 as D (5 bases). The CDR3 spans 13 residues. V lost 5 bases and J lost 6, with 13 bases in between. The V gene's germline CDR1 is LNHDA and CDR2 SQIVND (reference sequence). CDR3 DNA sequence: TGTGCCAGTAGTCTGCAGGGCTTGAATGGCTACACCTTC. As protein: CASSLQGLNGYTF.

The chain links TRBV9 to TRBJ2-2; 8 positions agree with TRBD2. From germline, CDR1 is SGDLS and CDR2 YYNGEE. This CDR3 has 19 residues. V lost 4 bases and J lost 7; bases outside the gene matches: 21. The CDR3 region has the DNA TGTGCCAGCAGCTTTCGAGGGACTAGGGGAGTGGCACAAGGCGGGGAGCTGTTTTTT. Amino acid sequence: CASSFRGTRGVAQGGELFF.

This sequence joins TRBV10-3 and TRBJ1-1, with D maybe TRBD1 (5 bases). Between the trimmed V and J ends, which lost 11 bases and 5 bases, there was a span of 15 bases. The germline V gene has CDR1 ENHRY and CDR2 SYGVKD. The CDR3 spans 12 residues. CDR3 loop: CASGGGGTEAFF. CDR3 DNA: TGTGCCTCAGGAGGCGGGGGAACTGAAGCTTTCTTT.

CDR3 sequence: CASSGGQGKNQPQHF. The CDR3 DNA reads as TGTGCCAGCAGTGGCGGACAGGGGAAAAATCAGCCCCAGCATTTT. The V call is TRBV2, the J call TRBJ1-5, with 9 nucleotides matching TRBD1. Trimming removed 4 bases from V and 4 bases from J; junction bases left unmatched: 5. The CDR3 is made up of 15 amino acids. Germline lookup yields CDR1 SNHLY and CDR2 FYNNEI.

This clone appeared a few times. This sequence joins TRBV9 and TRBJ2-3; D is unclear. Germline V lookup: CDR1 SGDLS, CDR2 YYNGEE. This CDR3 has 13 residues. V lost 0 bases, J lost 9 bases, and 11 bases lay in between. This CDR3 is CASSVDFSETQYF. CDR3 nucleotides: TGTGCCAGCAGCGTAGATTTTTCTGAGACGCAGTATTTT.

This rearrangement joins TRBV6-5 to TRBJ2-3, with 8 bases that match TRBD1. CDR3 length: 15 residues. Germline lookup yields CDR1 MNHEY and CDR2 SVGAGI. The ends lost 5 bases at V and 2 bases at J; junction bases unmatched: 6. CDR3 DNA sequence: TGTGCCAGCAGTCCCCAGGGGGCCAACACAGATACGCAGTATTTT. Amino acids: CASSPQGANTDTQYF.

This clone was seen a single time. This sequence joins TRBV30 and TRBJ2-5, with a possible D match to TRBD2 (7 bases). This CDR3 is 13 amino acids long. Germline V gives CDR1 GTSNPN, CDR2 SVGIG (reference sequence). The V and J ends lost 3 bases and 5 bases respectively, with 13 bases between them. The CDR3 spells CAWRRGGVETQYF. The CDR3 region has the DNA TGTGCCTGGAGGAGGGGGGGGGTGGAGACCCAGTACTTC. Combining the CDR3 with reference TRBV30 and TRBJ2-5 gives the whole variable domain SQTIHQWPATLVQPVGSPLSLECTVEGTSNPNLYWYRQAAGRGLQLLFYSVGIGQISSEVPQNLSASRPQDRQFILSSKKLLLSDSGFYLCAWRRGGVETQYFGPGTRLLVL.

The chain uses TRBV6-6 and TRBJ1-3, with TRBD1 matching over 8 bases. The CDR3 sequence is 15 residues long. CDR1 and CDR2 (germline): MNHNY, SVGAGI (reference sequence). V shed 5 bases and J 4 bases; nucleotides not matched to a gene: 7. DNA for the CDR3: TGTGCCAGCAGTCCACCGGGGACAGGAGGAAACACCATATATTTT. Protein: CASSPPGTGGNTIYF.

By share of the sample, this clone is medium-sized. V usage is TRBV5-1 and J usage is TRBJ1-5; D possibly corresponds to TRBD1 (6 bases). The CDR3 sequence is 15 residues long. V lost 4 bases, J lost 7 bases, and 18 bases lay in between. Germline V gives CDR1 SGHRS, CDR2 YFSETQ. This chain's CDR3 is CASSPATGVGQPQHF. The CDR3 DNA follows: TGCGCCAGCAGCCCAGCGACAGGAGTGGGGCAGCCCCAGCATTTT.

The rearrangement links TRBV7-9 to TRBJ2-3, with TRBD2 matching 7 bases. There are 14 residues in the CDR3. The V gene end was trimmed by 6 bases and the J gene end by 7 bases; junction bases not matched to a gene: 10. The germline V gene encodes CDR1 SEHNR and CDR2 FQNEAQ (reference sequence). The CDR3, as DNA: TGTGCCAGCAGTAAAACTAGCGCGCCCCATACGCAGTATTTT. Residues: CASSKTSAPHTQYF. Combining the CDR3 with reference TRBV7-9 and TRBJ2-3 gives the whole variable domain DTGVSQNPRHKITKRGQNVTFRCDPISEHNRLYWYRQTLGQGPEFLTYFQNEAQLEKSRLLSDRFSAERPKGSFSTLEIQRTEQGDSAMYLCASSKTSAPHTQYFGPGTRLTVL.

The chain employs TRBV9 and TRBJ2-5; either TRBD1 or TRBD2 may fit D (6 bases each). Per the germline V gene, CDR1 is SGDLS and CDR2 is YYNGEE. The CDR3 covers 15 residues. Between the trimmed V and J ends, which lost 2 bases and 4 bases, there was a span of 15 bases. This CDR3 reads CASSVYRAGGETQYF. The CDR3, as DNA: TGTGCCAGCAGCGTCTACAGGGCCGGGGGAGAGACCCAGTACTTC.

V is TRBV4-1 and J is TRBJ1-2, with 7 bases identical to TRBD1. The CDR3 sequence is 16 residues long. Germline loops: CDR1 MGHRA, CDR2 YSYEKL. J gave up 4 bases and V 3 bases, and 11 bases lay outside the gene matches. This chain's CDR3 is CASSQPTRGSSYGYTF. The CDR3 DNA is TGCGCCAGCAGCCAGCCCACCAGGGGGTCGAGCTATGGCTACACCTTC.

This chain connects TRBV4-1 to TRBJ2-5, with 9 bases that match TRBD1. This CDR3 region has 16 residues. Germline V gene lookup returns CDR1 MGHRA and CDR2 YSYEKL. Unmatched junction bases numbered 7, after V lost 4 bases and J lost 1 base. CDR3 coding DNA: TGCGCCAGCAGCCGTGGGACAGGGACTACCCAAGAGACCCAGTACTTC. Protein: CASSRGTGTTQETQYF.

The chain combines TRBV7-9 with TRBJ2-2; TRBD2 aligns across 8 bases. V gave up 1 base and J gave up 0 bases; unmatched junction bases: 4. From germline, CDR1 is SEHNR and CDR2 FQNEAQ (reference sequence). The CDR3 spans 17 residues. The DNA of the CDR3 is TGTGCCAGCAGCTTAGTGCGGCGGGAGGCGAACACCGGGGAGCTGTTTTTT. This translates into CASSLVRREANTGELFF.

V and J are TRBV7-2 and TRBJ2-1, with D unresolved. Looked up from germline, CDR1 is SGHTA and CDR2 is FQGNSA. Trimming took 1 base from V and 5 from J, leaving 12 bases between them. This CDR3 has 15 amino acids. The CDR3 loop reads CASSLGFRSHNEQFF. The CDR3 region has the DNA TGTGCCAGCAGCTTAGGCTTCAGGAGCCACAATGAGCAGTTCTTC.

The chain couples TRBV4-2 to TRBJ1-2, with D perhaps TRBD1 (5 bases). Trimming left V 5 bases short and J 4 bases short, with 17 bases between. Germline assignment: CDR1 LGHNA and CDR2 YNFKEQ. CDR3 size: 15 residues. This CDR3 is CASSLTLAGSYGYTF. The CDR3 DNA sequence: TGTGCCAGCAGCTTAACCCTGGCAGGGTCCTATGGCTACACCTTC.

This chain uses TRBV5-4 with TRBJ2-1; possible D gene TRBD2, 6 bases. V lost 3 bases to trimming and J lost 9 bases, with 13 bases between them. The CDR3 runs 13 residues. Germline CDR1 reads SGHNT; CDR2 reads YYREEE (reference sequence). The CDR3 is CASSSPRGGEQFF. DNA for the CDR3: TGTGCCAGCAGCTCTCCCCGGGGAGGTGAGCAGTTCTTC.

This clone is medium-sized in the sample. In DNA form, the CDR3 reads TGTGCCAGTAGTAACATCTCGCCCACAGGGGCGGAGACCCAGTACTTC. This encodes CASSNISPTGAETQYF. The chain employs TRBV19 and TRBJ2-5; TRBD1 matches at 7 bases. Germline trimming cut 4 bases from V and 5 bases from J; bases unmatched to any gene: 13. CDR3 length: 16 residues. CDR1 and CDR2 from the germline V gene are LNHDA and SQIVND (reference sequence).

The J gene is TRBJ2-7, the V gene TRBV4-2; D possibly uses TRBD1 or TRBD2 (5 bases each). Germline lookup yields CDR1 LGHNA and CDR2 YNFKEQ. CDR3 size: 12 residues. V lost 3 bases to trimming and J lost 3 bases, with 6 bases between them. CDR3 nucleotides: TGTGCCAGCAGCCAGGGACGCTACGAGCAGTACTTC. This encodes CASSQGRYEQYF.

The J gene is TRBJ2-1, the V gene TRBV4-2; D remains ambiguous. The germline gives CDR1 LGHNA, CDR2 YNFKEQ. The length of the CDR3 is 15 residues. Trimming cost V 0 bases and J 1 base, with 7 bases left between them. The DNA for the CDR3 is TGTGCCAGCAGCCAAGAAGCCTTATCCTACAATGAGCAGTTCTTC. Its protein product is CASSQEALSYNEQFF.

V usage is TRBV4-3 and J usage is TRBJ1-1; D is perhaps TRBD1 (5 bases). The CDR3 runs 15 residues. Trimming stripped 4 bases from V and 3 bases from J, with 15 bases between. The germline V gene has CDR1 LGHNA and CDR2 YSLEER. The CDR3 here is CASSLYPQGYTEAFF. The DNA of the CDR3 is TGCGCCAGCAGCCTTTACCCCCAGGGTTACACTGAAGCTTTCTTT.

The chain carries TRBV6-6 and TRBJ1-3, with D uncertain. The CDR3 is made up of 14 amino acids. Trimming removed 4 bases from V and 4 bases from J, with 11 bases in between. Per the germline V gene, CDR1 is MNHNY and CDR2 is SVGAGI (reference sequence). The CDR3 DNA sequence: TGTGCCAGCAGTTTCGGGTCTTCCGGAAACACCATATATTTT. Encoded protein: CASSFGSSGNTIYF.

The rearrangement links TRBV29-1 to TRBJ2-5; TRBD2 agrees at 16 bases. V was clipped by 6 bases and J by 3 bases; unmatched bases: 10. The CDR3 is 17 residues long. Germline CDR1 SQVTM, CDR2 ANQGSEA. The CDR3: CSVRGLAGGVPEETQYF. CDR3 nucleotide sequence: TGCAGCGTGCGGGGACTAGCGGGAGGGGTCCCAGAAGAGACCCAGTACTTC.

The V gene is TRBV5-1, the J gene TRBJ2-6; D may be TRBD1 (5 bases). There are 15 residues in the CDR3. Germline V lookup: CDR1 SGHRS, CDR2 YFSETQ. The V end lost 3 bases, the J end lost 2 bases, and 9 bases lay between the germline ends. The CDR3 here is CASSSRETGANVLTF. CDR3 bases: TGCGCCAGCAGCTCCAGGGAAACTGGGGCCAACGTCCTGACTTTC.

This chain uses TRBV4-3 with TRBJ1-5, with D possibly matching TRBD1 (6 bases). V was trimmed by 4 bases and J by 2 bases, leaving 24 bases between them. This CDR3 spans 19 amino acids. Germline assignment: CDR1 LGHNA and CDR2 YSLEER. The CDR3 bases are TGCGCCAGCAGCCCACGGATCGGCACAGGGCTATTGGGCAATCAGCCCCAGCATTTT. Translating it yields CASSPRIGTGLLGNQPQHF.